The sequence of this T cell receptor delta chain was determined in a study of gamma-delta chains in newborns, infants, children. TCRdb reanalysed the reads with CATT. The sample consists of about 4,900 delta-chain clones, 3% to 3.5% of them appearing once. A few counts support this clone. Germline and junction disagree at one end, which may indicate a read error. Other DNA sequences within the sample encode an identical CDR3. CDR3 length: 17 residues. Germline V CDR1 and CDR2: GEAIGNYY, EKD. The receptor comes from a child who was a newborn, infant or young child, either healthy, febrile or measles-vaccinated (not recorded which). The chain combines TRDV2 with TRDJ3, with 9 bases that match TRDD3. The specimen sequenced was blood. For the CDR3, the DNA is TGTGCCTGCGACACCACTGGGGGATCCTGGGACACCCGACAGATGTTTTTC. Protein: CACDTTGGSWDTRQMFF.